Listed below are T cell receptor beta chains from one sample, sequenced in a study of blood T cell repertoires in COVID-19. The method was immunoSEQ multiplex PCR; TCRdb's version includes in-frame clones alone and lacks a portion of them. The sample shows roughly 95,000 clones, 82% of them seen only once. The sequenced sample was peripheral blood. Receptors originate from a middle-aged man with active or convalescent COVID-19. CDR3s include the opening cysteine and the closing phenylalanine or tryptophan. The D gene is left open where the match is weak. The size of a clone is reported for some rows only, either as once, few or many, or as a class for expanded clones.

j_gene,v_gene,d_gene,abundance,CDR3aa,CDR3nt
TRBJ1-2,TRBV18,TRBD1,NA,CASSPNRGTNYGYTF,TGTGCCAGCTCACCAAACAGGGGGACTAACTATGGCTACACCTTC
TRBJ2-4,TRBV6-5,NA,NA,CASSYSGGRDIQYF,TGTGCCAGCAGTTACTCCGGGGGGCGGGACATTCAGTACTTC
TRBJ2-6,TRBV29-1,NA,NA,CSVEVGGTGANVLTF,TGCAGCGTTGAAGTAGGAGGCACTGGGGCCAACGTCCTGACTTTC
TRBJ1-2,TRBV13,NA,few,CASSSTGRGDYGYTF,TGTGCCAGCAGCTCGACAGGCAGGGGTGACTATGGCTACACCTTC
TRBJ2-2,TRBV10-3,TRBD1,NA,CAISEGQGTANTGELFF,TGTGCCATCAGTGAGGGACAGGGCACCGCGAACACCGGGGAGCTGTTTTTT
TRBJ1-1,TRBV5-1,NA,NA,CATAAEMNTEAFF,TGCGCCACTGCGGCAGAGATGAACACTGAAGCTTTCTTT
TRBJ2-1,TRBV12-5,TRBD1,NA,CASGLGQGAFNEQFF,TGTGCTAGTGGTTTGGGACAGGGGGCGTTCAATGAGCAGTTCTTC
TRBJ2-3,TRBV19,NA,NA,CASSTGLISTDTQYF,TGTGCCAGTAGTACAGGACTCATTAGCACAGATACGCAGTATTTT
TRBJ2-2,TRBV7-9,TRBD2,few,CASSTRLAADTGELFF,TGTGCCAGCAGCACCCGACTAGCGGCCGACACCGGGGAGCTGTTTTTT
TRBJ2-5,TRBV28,NA,NA,CASRGGGLQETQYF,TGTGCCAGCAGAGGGGGGGGCCTCCAAGAGACCCAGTACTTC
TRBJ1-3,TRBV7-2,NA,NA,CASSSWEAGSGNTIYF,TGTGCCAGCAGCTCCTGGGAAGCGGGGTCTGGAAACACCATATATTTT
TRBJ1-2,TRBV7-9,NA,NA,CASTDTGAGSSYTF,TGTGCCAGCACCGACACAGGAGCGGGGTCGAGCTACACCTTC
TRBJ1-3,TRBV3-1/TRBV3-2,TRBD1,NA,CASSPTGVGNTIYF,TGTGCCAGCAGCCCCACAGGGGTTGGAAACACCATATATTTT
TRBJ2-4,TRBV5-6,NA,NA,CASSALVENIQYF,TGTGCCAGCAGCGCCTTAGTGGAAAACATTCAGTACTTC
TRBJ2-2,TRBV10-3,NA,NA,CAISESMGPTDTGELFF,TGTGCCATCAGTGAGTCTATGGGGCCAACGGACACCGGGGAGCTGTTTTTT
TRBJ1-5,TRBV3-1/TRBV3-2,NA,NA,CASSQPLNQPQHF,TGTGCCAGCAGCCAGCCACTCAATCAGCCCCAGCATTTT
TRBJ1-1,TRBV7-9,NA,NA,CASTSDTRGAFF,TGTGCCAGCACCTCGGACACAAGGGGAGCTTTCTTT
TRBJ2-5,TRBV24-1,TRBD2,NA,CATSAPGTSGGGETQYF,TGTGCCACCAGTGCCCCCGGGACTAGCGGGGGGGGAGAGACCCAGTACTTC
TRBJ2-1,TRBV6-5,TRBD2,NA,CASRRGGVSYNEQFF,TGTGCCAGCAGACGGGGGGGAGTCTCCTACAATGAGCAGTTCTTC
TRBJ2-5,TRBV21-1,NA,NA,CARYGGRKQETQYF,TGTGCCAGGTACGGGGGTCGTAAGCAAGAGACCCAGTACTTC
TRBJ1-1,TRBV9,NA,few,CASSNQGSEAFF,TGTGCCAGCAGCAACCAGGGGAGTGAAGCTTTCTTT
TRBJ2-7,TRBV6-2/TRBV6-3,NA,once,CASSLQGASSYEQYF,TGTGCCAGCAGTTTACAAGGGGCCAGCTCCTACGAGCAGTACTTC
TRBJ2-5,TRBV4-1,NA,NA,CASSRHDTQQETQYF,TGCGCCAGCAGCCGCCACGACACGCAGCAAGAGACCCAGTACTTC
TRBJ2-7,TRBV3-1/TRBV3-2,NA,NA,CASSRGGGSYEQYF,TGTGCCAGCAGCCGAGGGGGTGGCTCCTACGAGCAGTACTTC
TRBJ2-5,TRBV29-1,TRBD2,NA,CSVRRGGQETQYF,TGCAGCGTCCGCCGGGGAGGGCAAGAGACCCAGTACTTC
TRBJ1-5,TRBV19,TRBD1,NA,CATGGTGAGSNQPQHF,TGTGCCACCGGGGGGACAGGGGCGGGTAGCAATCAGCCCCAGCATTTT
TRBJ2-7,TRBV27,NA,NA,CASSPGSSYEQYF,TGTGCCAGCAGCCCCGGGTCGTCCTACGAGCAGTACTTC
TRBJ2-7,TRBV28,NA,NA,CASHDRFGEQYF,TGTGCCAGTCACGACAGGTTTGGCGAGCAGTACTTC
TRBJ1-2,TRBV11-2,NA,once,CASSLDTSYGYTF,TGTGCCAGCAGCTTAGATACGAGCTATGGCTACACCTTC
TRBJ1-6,TRBV25-1,TRBD1,NA,CASSTGVSNSPLHF,TGTGCCAGCAGCACAGGGGTCTCTAATTCACCCCTCCACTTT
TRBJ1-6,TRBV27,TRBD1,NA,CASRGQWDYNSPLHF,TGTGCCAGCAGGGGACAGTGGGATTATAATTCACCCCTCCACTTT
TRBJ1-2,TRBV2,NA,NA,CATAPGDYGYTF,TGTGCCACCGCCCCAGGGGATTATGGCTACACCTTC
TRBJ2-3,TRBV27,TRBD2,once,CASPPGPLAGGQTLTDTQYF,TGTGCCAGCCCTCCAGGGCCGCTAGCGGGGGGGCAGACCCTCACAGATACGCAGTATTTT
TRBJ2-1,TRBV11-2,TRBD1,NA,CASSKRDSSYNEQFF,TGTGCCAGCAGTAAGAGGGACAGCTCCTACAATGAGCAGTTCTTC
TRBJ2-3,TRBV9,TRBD2,NA,CASSVARLAGGLDTQYF,TGTGCCAGCAGCGTAGCGCGTCTAGCGGGGGGCCTAGATACGCAGTATTTT
TRBJ1-1,TRBV9,NA,few,CASSVEQVNTEAFF,TGTGCCAGCAGCGTAGAGCAGGTGAACACTGAAGCTTTCTTT
TRBJ2-3,TRBV5-1,TRBD2,few,CASSSPGRGADTQYF,TGCGCCAGCAGCTCCCCCGGGAGGGGCGCAGATACGCAGTATTTT
TRBJ2-1,TRBV3-1/TRBV3-2,TRBD2,NA,CASSPGLAVSSYNEQFF,TGTGCCAGCAGCCCGGGACTAGCGGTAAGCTCCTACAATGAGCAGTTCTTC
TRBJ2-2,TRBV5-4,NA,once,CASSPRTADTGELFF,TGTGCCAGCAGCCCGCGGACAGCAGACACCGGGGAGCTGTTTTTT
TRBJ2-1,TRBV7-6,NA,NA,CASSPRAEFNEQFF,TGTGCCAGCAGCCCGAGGGCCGAGTTTAATGAGCAGTTCTTC
TRBJ2-7,TRBV7-2,TRBD1,NA,CASSLVQGAYEQYF,TGTGCCAGCAGCTTGGTACAGGGGGCCTACGAGCAGTACTTC
TRBJ1-5,TRBV6-2/TRBV6-3,TRBD1,NA,CASSQQGADQPQHF,TGTGCCAGCAGTCAGCAGGGGGCTGATCAGCCCCAGCATTTT
TRBJ2-2,TRBV12-3/TRBV12-4,NA,NA,CASSLTRTGELFF,TGTGCCAGCAGTCTGACACGCACCGGGGAGCTGTTTTTT
TRBJ1-1,TRBV28,TRBD1,NA,CASSLSTGGTEAFF,TGTGCCAGCAGTCTAAGCACAGGGGGCACTGAAGCTTTCTTT
TRBJ1-5,TRBV28,TRBD1,once,CASITGGTSNQPQHF,TGTGCCAGCATTACAGGGGGTACCAGCAATCAGCCCCAGCATTTT